This is a list of T cell receptor beta chains from one sample in a study of shared clonotypes between healthy human individuals. TCRdb's table, derived via immunoSEQ multiplex PCR, lists solely in-frame clones and lacks some. The sample carries some 2,500,000 clones, about nine tenths recorded once. The sample consisted of naive CD4+ T cells from PBMCs. Receptors were obtained from a man aged 18 to 30 in good health. Some clones in this sample may be carry-over from other donors' samples. Each CDR3 is given with its conserved first and last residue. Each record gives: CDR3 protein, CDR3 DNA, V gene, clone size, J gene, D gene. A D gene is named only where the DNA matches it firmly. The size of a clone is reported for some rows only, either as once, few or many, or as a class for expanded clones.

CASSGKGARWSGEQYF,TGTGCCAGCAGCGGCAAGGGGGCGAGATGGTCTGGCGAGCAGTACTTC,TRBV5-4,NA,TRBJ2-7,TRBD1
CASSLVEADNEQFF,TGTGCCAGCAGCTTGGTGGAGGCGGACAATGAGCAGTTCTTC,TRBV5-6,NA,TRBJ2-1,NA
CASSDPGPDTQYF,TGTGCCAGCAGTGACCCTGGACCAGATACGCAGTATTTT,TRBV25-1,NA,TRBJ2-3,NA
CASNSGTSGENEQFF,TGCGCCAGCAACTCCGGGACTAGCGGAGAGAATGAGCAGTTCTTC,TRBV10-2,NA,TRBJ2-1,TRBD2
CASSLGQTLYEQYF,TGTGCCAGCAGTCTAGGACAGACACTCTACGAGCAGTACTTC,TRBV7-2,NA,TRBJ2-7,NA
CAISERQGLGYGYTF,TGTGCCATCAGCGAACGGCAGGGTTTGGGCTATGGCTACACCTTC,TRBV10-3,NA,TRBJ1-2,NA
CASSAGLADYTGELFF,TGTGCCAGTAGTGCCGGACTAGCGGACTACACCGGGGAGCTGTTTTTT,TRBV19,NA,TRBJ2-2,TRBD2
CASSYRVDYGYTF,TGTGCCAGCAGTTACAGGGTCGACTATGGCTACACCTTC,TRBV2,NA,TRBJ1-2,NA
CASSFDRANYGYTF,TGCGCCAGCAGCTTCGACAGGGCTAACTATGGCTACACCTTC,TRBV5-1,few,TRBJ1-2,TRBD1
CASSYSSTGGPYGYTF,TGTGCCAGCAGTTACTCGAGTACAGGGGGACCCTATGGCTACACCTTC,TRBV6-5,NA,TRBJ1-2,TRBD1
CASSSDRSRQETQYF,TGTGCCAGCAGTTCGGACAGGAGCCGCCAAGAGACCCAGTACTTC,TRBV28,once,TRBJ2-5,TRBD1
CASSQASGTYEQYF,TGTGCCAGCAGCCAGGCTAGCGGGACCTACGAGCAGTACTTC,TRBV6-5,NA,TRBJ2-7,TRBD2
CASSLGLGGYTF,TGTGCCAGCAGCTTGGGGCTCGGGGGCTACACCTTC,TRBV5-5,NA,TRBJ1-2,NA